This T cell receptor (beta chain) was captured in a study of shared clonotypes between healthy human individuals. This CDR3 spans 16 amino acids. CDR1 is MNHEY, CDR2 SVGAGI, per germline. V was pared by 2 bases and J by 2 bases, with 12 bases between. A deep-level run was used for the assay. TCRdb's copy holds only in-frame clones and misses some; the assay was immunoSEQ multiplex PCR. The sample carries a few million clones, roughly 95% recorded once. CD45RO-negative CD8 cells positively selected for CCR7 made up the naive population, which excluded terminally differentiated effector memory CD45RA+ cells. Those who donated, Caucasian adults without exception, all lived in Nashville, Tennessee.

The TCR originated in a man between 18 and 29 years old in good health. Some clones in this sample may be carry-over from other donors' samples. Sequencing was performed on naive CD8+ T cells from PBMCs. The chain combines TRBV6-5 with TRBJ2-2, with D unresolved. The CDR3 bases are TGTGCCAGCAGTTACCCATACTGGAAAAACACCGGGGAGCTGTTTTTT. Its translation is CASSYPYWKNTGELFF.